A selection of T cell receptor beta chains follows, all from one sample in a study of shared clonotypes between healthy human individuals. The table came from immunoSEQ multiplex PCR; TCRdb's copy has only in-frame clones and leaves some out. The sample lists some 2.3 million clones; 85% to 95% were seen once. The sequencing sample was made of naive CD4+ T cells from PBMCs. The source of these receptors is a man in his late teens or twenties in good health. Some clones in this sample may be carry-over from other donors' samples. CDR3s include the opening cysteine and the closing phenylalanine or tryptophan. The order of the fields is D gene, CDR3 length, clone size, J gene, V gene, CDR3 DNA, CDR3 protein. The D gene is left open where the match is weak. Size is stated for part of the rows, as once, few or many counts, or as a class when the clone is expanded.

D gene: TRBD1; CDR3 length: 14; clone size: .; J gene: TRBJ2-7; V gene: TRBV6-1; CDR3 DNA: TGTGCCAGCAGTCTTGGACAGGGTGCCCACGAGCAGTACTTC; CDR3 protein: CASSLGQGAHEQYF
D gene: .; CDR3 length: 13; clone size: .; J gene: TRBJ1-2; V gene: TRBV25-1; CDR3 DNA: TGTGCCAGCAGTGCCGCAGGGCTGGGAGGCTACACCTTC; CDR3 protein: CASSAAGLGGYTF
D gene: TRBD2; CDR3 length: 15; clone size: .; J gene: TRBJ2-2; V gene: TRBV19; CDR3 DNA: TGTGCCAGCAAGACTAGCGGGACGAACACCGGGGAGCTGTTTTTT; CDR3 protein: CASKTSGTNTGELFF
D gene: TRBD1; CDR3 length: 13; clone size: .; J gene: TRBJ1-2; V gene: TRBV6-5; CDR3 DNA: TGTGCCAGCAGGGACAGGGGTAGCGGTGGCTACACCTTC; CDR3 protein: CASRDRGSGGYTF
D gene: .; CDR3 length: 15; clone size: .; J gene: TRBJ1-1; V gene: TRBV9; CDR3 DNA: TGTGCCAGCAGCCGAGCCCCCGGATCGTACTTTGAAGCTTTCTTT; CDR3 protein: CASSRAPGSYFEAFF
D gene: .; CDR3 length: 15; clone size: .; J gene: TRBJ1-1; V gene: TRBV28; CDR3 DNA: TGTGCCAGCAGTTTAGGCGGAGTAACGAACACTGAAGCTTTCTTT; CDR3 protein: CASSLGGVTNTEAFF
D gene: .; CDR3 length: 14; clone size: .; J gene: TRBJ1-5; V gene: TRBV29-1; CDR3 DNA: TGCAGCGTTGAAGATGAGGGGGGATATCAGCCCCAGCATTTT; CDR3 protein: CSVEDEGGYQPQHF
D gene: TRBD2; CDR3 length: 19; clone size: .; J gene: TRBJ2-3; V gene: TRBV7-3; CDR3 DNA: TGTGCCAGCAGCTTAAGGGCGTGGGGAGCGGGAGGAACCACAGATACGCAGTATTTT; CDR3 protein: CASSLRAWGAGGTTDTQYF
D gene: .; CDR3 length: 15; clone size: .; J gene: TRBJ1-2; V gene: TRBV5-1; CDR3 DNA: TGCGCCAGCAGCCTGGGGGGTGAGAACAACTATGGCTACACCTTC; CDR3 protein: CASSLGGENNYGYTF
D gene: .; CDR3 length: 16; clone size: .; J gene: TRBJ2-1; V gene: TRBV30; CDR3 DNA: TGTGCCTGGAGGGGGCGTGTTGGTTTGGGCGGCAATGAGCAGTTCTTC; CDR3 protein: CAWRGRVGLGGNEQFF
D gene: .; CDR3 length: 13; clone size: .; J gene: TRBJ1-5; V gene: TRBV27; CDR3 DNA: TGTGCCAGCAGTTTCTCCGGTCTGCAGCCCCAGCATTTT; CDR3 protein: CASSFSGLQPQHF
D gene: TRBD2; CDR3 length: 16; clone size: .; J gene: TRBJ2-2; V gene: TRBV9; CDR3 DNA: TGTGCCAGCAGCGTAGACGGGAGGTTGAACACCGGGGAGCTGTTTTTT; CDR3 protein: CASSVDGRLNTGELFF
D gene: .; CDR3 length: 13; clone size: .; J gene: TRBJ1-4; V gene: TRBV30; CDR3 DNA: TGTGCCTGGAGTCTGGGGTTTAATGAAAAACTGTTTTTT; CDR3 protein: CAWSLGFNEKLFF
D gene: .; CDR3 length: 16; clone size: .; J gene: TRBJ2-1; V gene: TRBV7-7; CDR3 DNA: TGTGCCAGCAGCTTAACGGGCGGTGCGTCCTACAATGAGCAGTTCTTC; CDR3 protein: CASSLTGGASYNEQFF
D gene: TRBD1; CDR3 length: 13; clone size: few; J gene: TRBJ2-7; V gene: TRBV27; CDR3 DNA: TGTGCCAGCAGTACCGACAGGGGGCCCGAGCAGTACTTC; CDR3 protein: CASSTDRGPEQYF
D gene: .; CDR3 length: 17; clone size: .; J gene: TRBJ1-4; V gene: TRBV5-1; CDR3 DNA: TGCGCCAGCAGCTTGTTGGGGGGCGGCGGAGGGAAAGAAAAACTGTTTTTT; CDR3 protein: CASSLLGGGGGKEKLFF
D gene: .; CDR3 length: 16; clone size: .; J gene: TRBJ2-5; V gene: TRBV7-7; CDR3 DNA: TGTGCCAGCAGCCCAACCGGTGGGAACCTCCAAGAGACCCAGTACTTC; CDR3 protein: CASSPTGGNLQETQYF